This T cell receptor (beta chain) was captured by sequencing in a study of T cell clonality in common variable immunodeficiency. Study-wide findings and caveats: CVID subjects shared fewer TCRbeta clones than healthy controls did. TCRbeta clonality was increased in CVID versus healthy controls. CVID patient heterogeneity limited repertoire-clinical complication correlations. Reportedly, TCR beta sequences from common variable immunodeficiency showed fewer deletions and N-nucleotide insertions.

TCRdb's copy holds only in-frame clones and misses some; the assay was immunoSEQ multiplex PCR. The sample presents 25,000 to 35,000 clones, none singletons. This clone showed up many times. Its target is not known. The receptor comes from a person between 18 and 69 years old in good health. The sequenced sample was peripheral blood mononuclear cells.

The CDR3 protein is CASSSTGTANEKLFF. CDR3 DNA, as far as it was read: TGCGCCAGCAGCTCAACCGGGACAGCTAATGAAAAG. This chain joins TRBV5-1 and TRBJ2-2; 7 nucleotides line up with TRBD1. The read ends 3 residues before the CDR3 terminus; that terminus is restored from the germline J gene. Germline CDR1 and CDR2: SGHRS and YFSETQ. The CDR3 has 15 residues. The entire variable domain, with the rest obtained from reference TRBV5-1 and TRBJ2-2, is as follows: KAGVTQTPRYLIKTRGQQVTLSCSPISGHRSVSWYQQTPGQGLQFLFEYFSETQRNKGNFPGRFSGRQFSNSRSEMNVSTLELGDSALYLCASSSTGTANEKLFFGEGSRLTVL.